The present T cell receptor (beta chain) was sequenced within a study of PD-1 blockade in classical Hodgkin lymphoma. Regarding the study as a whole: Reports described newly diagnosed patients as having lower baseline TCR diversity than healthy donors. Complete responders had baseline diversity similar to newly diagnosed patients.

Relapse after autologous stem cell transplantation occurred in every patient, and brentuximab vedotin exposure varied. Patients showed best responses of complete response, partial response or progressive disease. Some clones are missing from TCRdb's copy, which holds only in-frame ones; the method was immunoSEQ multiplex PCR. The table has about 97,000 clones, 75% to 90% seen once. For this clone: As yet, its antigen is unknown.

The sequencing here drew on peripheral blood mononuclear cells (PBMCs), taken at baseline. The clonotype comes from a human donor with classical Hodgkin lymphoma.

The CDR3 sequence is CASRPFAGELFF. CDR3 DNA: TGTGCCAGCAGGCCATTTGCCGGGGAGCTGTTTTTT. V gene TRBV2 combines with J gene TRBJ2-2; D unresolved. V gave up 6 bases and J gave up 6 bases, with 8 bases separating them. This CDR3 comprises 12 residues. CDR1 is SNHLY and CDR2 is FYNNEI in the germline V gene.